One T cell receptor beta chain is described in this entry. Per the original methods: The authors estimated nucleated cell counts from reference gene primer amplification. Some clones are missing from TCRdb's copy, which holds only in-frame ones; the method was immunoSEQ multiplex PCR. D and trimming were read from the DNA, whereas the V and J calls and clone size are those reported in that table. Of a few hundred thousand clones listed, around 85% are singletons. These data originate in a study of blood T cell repertoires in COVID-19. The wider study: Acute and convalescent COVID-19 specimens originated in the United States, Italy and Spain. T cells, B-cell-depleted T cells, or PBMCs supplied cDNA or gDNA.

This CDR3 is 16 amino acids long. Germline V gives CDR1 PRHDT, CDR2 FYEKMQ (reference sequence). Losses at the gene ends were 0 bases for V and 2 bases for J; bases not matched to a gene: 2. Sample: peripheral blood. The J gene is TRBJ2-7, the V gene TRBV13; TRBD2 aligns across 12 bases. The clonotype was recovered from a man older than 75 with acute or convalescent COVID-19. The CDR3 here is CASSLGLAGGTYEQYF. In DNA form, the CDR3 reads TGTGCCAGCAGCTTAGGCCTAGCGGGAGGGACCTACGAGCAGTACTTC.